This TCR beta chain came from a study of T cell changes during pregnancy in multiple sclerosis. This CDR3 spans 15 amino acids. CDR1 and CDR2 (germline): MGHRA, YSYEKL. V was pared by 2 bases and J by 13 bases, with 23 bases between. This table comes from immunoSEQ multiplex PCR, and its TCRdb copy is limited to in-frame clones, with some not included. This table has nearly 60,000 clones, roughly nine tenths appearing once. The TCR originated in a female donor in good health, enrolled as a control in a pregnancy study. The chain combines TRBV4-1 with TRBJ1-1, with a tentative D call TRBD1 (5 bases). This specimen was CD4+ T cells from peripheral blood mononuclear cells, taken after pregnancy. CDR3 protein: CASSQLLKDSRLCFF. DNA of the CDR3: TGCGCCAGCAGCCAACTTTTAAAAGACAGCAGACTGTGTTTCTTT.